Below are 15 T cell receptor beta chains sequenced from a single sample in a study of blood T cell repertoires in COVID-19. Clones were sequenced by immunoSEQ multiplex PCR, and TCRdb holds only the in-frame ones, with some missing. The table includes around 310,000 clones, around nine tenths detected once. Sequenced: peripheral blood. Receptor source: a woman aged 25 to 39 with COVID-19, enrolled during active disease.

This clone came up a few times. The chain has TRBV28 and TRBJ1-5; maybe TRBD1 (6 bases). The CDR3 spans 15 residues. Germline lookup yields CDR1 MDHEN and CDR2 SYDVKM. Trimming shortened V by 6 bases and J by 3 bases, and 15 bases separated the two germline ends. The CDR3 loop reads CASRTYAGANQPQHF. The CDR3 nucleotides read TGTGCCAGCAGGACCTACGCGGGGGCCAATCAGCCCCAGCATTTT.

The sample holds one count of this clone. The CDR3 spells CASSLDRSEQYF. The CDR3 DNA sequence: TGTGCCAGCAGCTTAGACAGGTCCGAGCAGTACTTC. V is TRBV7-9 and J is TRBJ2-7, with a weak D call TRBD1 (5 bases). Between the trimmed V and J ends, which lost 1 base and 6 bases, there was a span of 7 bases. The CDR3 runs 12 residues. The V gene's germline CDR1 is SEHNR and CDR2 FQNEAQ (reference sequence).

The chain carries TRBV5-1 and TRBJ1-6, with TRBD1 matching 12 bases. The germline V gene encodes CDR1 SGHRS and CDR2 YFSETQ. The length of the CDR3 is 14 residues. Trimming at V came to 4 bases and at J to 10 bases, leaving 3 bases not matched to a gene. The CDR3 loop reads CASSGTGGRSPLHF. The CDR3 DNA is TGCGCCAGCAGCGGGACAGGGGGCAGGTCACCCCTCCACTTT.

V usage is TRBV5-1 and J usage is TRBJ1-2; D is perhaps TRBD1 (6 bases). V was cut by 4 bases and J by 1 base, with 11 bases left in between. Germline V gene data show CDR1 as SGHRS and CDR2 as YFSETQ. The CDR3 is 14 amino acids. DNA for the CDR3: TGCGCCAGCAGCCCTGGACAGTATAACTATGGCTACACCTTC. Translation gives CASSPGQYNYGYTF.

This clone appeared once. The chain uses TRBV20-1 and TRBJ2-1; D is undetermined. Trimming left V 5 bases short and J 10 bases short, with 9 bases between. Germline V CDR1 and CDR2: DFQATT, SNEGSKA (reference sequence). The CDR3 is made up of 10 amino acids. The CDR3 spells CSAFVGEQFF. DNA of the CDR3: TGCAGTGCTTTTGTCGGGGAGCAGTTCTTC.

This chain connects TRBV29-1 to TRBJ1-5; TRBD1 matches 9 bases. J gave up 3 bases and V 6 bases, and 3 bases lay outside the gene matches. This CDR3 contains 13 residues. CDR1 is SQVTM, CDR2 ANQGSEA, per germline. CDR3 protein: CSVGTGINQPQHF. Here the CDR3 DNA reads TGCAGCGTGGGGACAGGGATCAATCAGCCCCAGCATTTT. The entire variable domain, with the rest obtained from reference TRBV29-1 and TRBJ1-5, is as follows: SAVISQKPSRDICQRGTSLTIQCQVDSQVTMMFWYRQQPGQSLTLIATANQGSEATYESGFVIDKFPISRPNLTFSTLTVSNMSPEDSSIYLCSVGTGINQPQHFGDGTRLSIL.

This clone was seen once. The chain uses TRBV3-1 (or the pseudogene TRBV3-2) and TRBJ1-6; D is possibly TRBD1 (5 bases). Germline CDR1 and CDR2: LGHDT and YNNKEL (reference sequence). The CDR3 extends over 17 amino acids. Trimming left V 1 base short and J 7 bases short, with 17 bases between. The CDR3 nucleotides read TGTGCCAGCAGCCAAGCGGCGCCTCAACGGGGGAATTCACCCCTCCACTTT. This gives the protein CASSQAAPQRGNSPLHF.

The V call is TRBV27, the J call TRBJ2-5; 8 bases map to TRBD2. This CDR3 is 15 amino acids long. Germline V gene sequence: CDR1 MNHEY, CDR2 SMNVEV (reference sequence). V lost 8 bases and J lost 5; bases outside the gene matches: 13. The CDR3 DNA is TGTGCCAGCCGGAAAGTTGTAGCGGGAAGCGAGACCCAGTACTTC. Translating gives CASRKVVAGSETQYF.

The V and J genes are TRBV4-3 and TRBJ2-3, with D perhaps matching TRBD2 (6 bases). Germline values: CDR1 LGHNA, CDR2 YSLEER. Trimming pared 3 bases from V and 4 bases from J, leaving 11 bases between. The CDR3 has 14 amino acids. CDR3: CASSQVAGSDTQYF. CDR3 bases: TGCGCCAGCAGCCAGGTTGCGGGGTCAGATACGCAGTATTTT.

The V gene is TRBV28, the J gene TRBJ2-7; perhaps TRBD2 as D (5 bases). Germline CDR1 is MDHEN and CDR2 is SYDVKM. With 3 bases removed from V and 0 bases from J, the gap between germline ends came to 9 bases. The CDR3 consists of 14 residues. CDR3 sequence (DNA): TGTGCCAGCAGTTTCGAGGGCACCTCCTACGAGCAGTACTTC. It translates to CASSFEGTSYEQYF.

V usage is TRBV4-3 and J usage is TRBJ2-7, with 11 nucleotides matching TRBD2. The CDR3 spans 16 residues. V dropped 3 bases and J dropped 0; count of bases not matched to a gene: 4. Germline lookup yields CDR1 LGHNA and CDR2 YSLEER. The CDR3 region is CASSHTLAGVSYEQYF. DNA of the CDR3: TGCGCCAGCAGCCATACACTAGCGGGGGTCTCCTACGAGCAGTACTTC.

V gene TRBV3-1 (or the pseudogene TRBV3-2) combines with J gene TRBJ2-1; possibly TRBD2 for D (5 bases). With 3 bases removed from V and 0 bases from J, the gap between germline ends came to 12 bases. The CDR3 totals 16 residues. Germline V gives CDR1 LGHDT, CDR2 YNNKEL (reference sequence). In nucleotides, the CDR3 is TGTGCCAGCAGCCACCCCAGCGGCTACTCCTACAATGAGCAGTTCTTC. Residues: CASSHPSGYSYNEQFF.

In the case of this clone: Distinct nucleotide sequences in the sample also encode this CDR3. V and J are TRBV5-1 and TRBJ1-1; D is perhaps TRBD1 (6 bases). Trimming pared 0 bases from V and 1 base from J, leaving 10 bases between. CDR3 size: 15 residues. Germline V gene sequence: CDR1 SGHRS, CDR2 YFSETQ. CDR3 region: CASSLDGRGNTEAFF. Here the CDR3 DNA reads TGCGCCAGCAGCTTGGACGGCAGGGGGAACACTGAAGCTTTCTTT.

J is TRBJ1-2 and V is TRBV5-1; D call uncertain. The CDR3 has 16 amino acids. Germline-derived CDR1 and CDR2 are SGHRS and YFSETQ. Trimming left V 0 bases short and J 1 base short, with 13 bases between. The CDR3 DNA reads TGCGCCAGCAGCTTGGGTACAGCAGCTCTTAACTATGGCTACACCTTC. Translation: CASSLGTAALNYGYTF.

V usage is TRBV4-1 and J usage is TRBJ1-5; a possible D gene is TRBD1 (5 bases). CDR3 length: 17 residues. Germline-derived CDR1 and CDR2 are MGHRA and YSYEKL. V lost 0 bases, J lost 4 bases, and 16 bases lay in between. The CDR3 region has the DNA TGCGCCAGCAGCCAAGAATCGGGGGGTATGGGGAATCAGCCCCAGCATTTT. It encodes CASSQESGGMGNQPQHF.